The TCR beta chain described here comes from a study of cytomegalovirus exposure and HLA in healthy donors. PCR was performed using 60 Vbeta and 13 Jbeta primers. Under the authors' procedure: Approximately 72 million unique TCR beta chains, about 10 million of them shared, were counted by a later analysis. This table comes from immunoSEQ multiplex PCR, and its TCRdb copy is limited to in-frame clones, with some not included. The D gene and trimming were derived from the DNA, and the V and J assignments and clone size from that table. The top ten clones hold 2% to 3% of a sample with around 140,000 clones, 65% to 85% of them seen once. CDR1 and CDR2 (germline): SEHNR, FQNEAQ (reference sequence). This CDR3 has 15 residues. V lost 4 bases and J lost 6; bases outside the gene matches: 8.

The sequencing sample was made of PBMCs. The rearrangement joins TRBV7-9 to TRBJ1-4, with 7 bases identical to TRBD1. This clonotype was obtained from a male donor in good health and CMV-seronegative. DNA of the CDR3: TGTGCCAGCAGCTCTCCGGGCCAGGGGGATGAAAAACTGTTTTTT. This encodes CASSSPGQGDEKLFF.